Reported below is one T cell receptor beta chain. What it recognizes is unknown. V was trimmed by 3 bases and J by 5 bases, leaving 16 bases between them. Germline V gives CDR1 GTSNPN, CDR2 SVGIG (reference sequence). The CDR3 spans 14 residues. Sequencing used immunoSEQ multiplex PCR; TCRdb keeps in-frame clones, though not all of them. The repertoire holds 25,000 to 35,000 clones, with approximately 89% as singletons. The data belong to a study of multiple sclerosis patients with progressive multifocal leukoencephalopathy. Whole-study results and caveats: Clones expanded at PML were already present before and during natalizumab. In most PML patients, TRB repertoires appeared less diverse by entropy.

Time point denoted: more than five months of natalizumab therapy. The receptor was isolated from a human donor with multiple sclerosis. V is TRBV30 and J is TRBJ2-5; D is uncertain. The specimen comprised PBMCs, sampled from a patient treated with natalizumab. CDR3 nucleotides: TGTGCCTGGAGCGCAGCGTCCTACGGGGAGACCCAGTACTTC. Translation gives CAWSAASYGETQYF.